The 6 T cell receptor beta chains given below trace back to one sample, sequenced in a study of T cells after yellow fever vaccination. MiXCR, run by TCRdb on the 5' RACE reads, gives a single entry per CDR3 protein. The sample includes about 360,000 distinct CDR3 sequences, roughly 6.1% of them seen just once. The specimen was PBMCs, collected 5 days after the yellow fever booster vaccination. These receptors all come from a man aged 25-40 years who received the YFV17D yellow fever vaccine.

This clonotype was detected many times. The chain has TRBV5-6 and TRBJ2-7; no clear D. Germline CDR1 is SGHDT and CDR2 is YYEEEE. V lost 6 bases to trimming and J lost 0 bases, with 10 bases between them. The CDR3 consists of 13 residues. The CDR3 sequence: CASIAESSYEQYF. Written as DNA, the CDR3 is TGTGCCAGCATCGCCGAAAGCTCCTACGAGCAGTACTTC.

This clonotype has a handful of counts. The chain employs TRBV7-2 and TRBJ2-3; D gene unclear. V lost 5 bases, J lost 2 bases, and 8 bases lay in between. Germline V gives CDR1 SGHTA, CDR2 FQGNSA. CDR3 length: 13 residues. As DNA, the CDR3 is TGTGCCAGCAGCGTCCCAAACACAGATACGCAGTATTTT. This sequence encodes CASSVPNTDTQYF.

J is TRBJ2-7 and V is TRBV20-1, with 8 bases identical to TRBD1. This CDR3 contains 13 residues. V dropped 5 bases and J dropped 5; count of bases not matched to a gene: 8. CDR1 DFQATT and CDR2 SNEGSKA come from the germline V gene (reference sequence). The CDR3 loop reads CSASRQGSHEQYF. The CDR3 DNA follows: TGCAGTGCTTCCCGACAGGGGTCCCACGAGCAGTACTTC.

The CDR3 loop is CASRGGLAGEETQYF. As DNA, the CDR3 is TGTGCCAGCAGAGGGGGACTAGCGGGAGAAGAGACCCAGTACTTC. The V gene is TRBV28, the J gene TRBJ2-5; 14 bases are a match to TRBD2. CDR1 and CDR2 from the germline V gene are MDHEN and SYDVKM. Trimming cost V 6 bases and J 3 bases; bases outside gene matches: 3. CDR3 length: 15 amino acids.

This clonotype was seen many times. V gene TRBV7-2 combines with J gene TRBJ2-7, with 7 bases matching TRBD2. The V and J ends lost 5 bases and 4 bases, in that order; junction bases with no gene match: 11. Looked up from germline, CDR1 is SGHTA and CDR2 is FQGNSA. The CDR3 runs to 15 residues. The CDR3 region has the DNA TGTGCCAGCAGCCCGGTGGGGGGAGGGCCGTACGAGCAGTACTTC. It codes for CASSPVGGGPYEQYF. Together with reference TRBV7-2 and TRBJ2-7, the CDR3 gives the full variable domain: GAGVSQSPSNKVTEKGKDVELRCDPISGHTALYWYRQSLGQGLEFLIYFQGNSAPDKSGLPSDRFSAERTGGSVSTLTIQRTQQEDSAVYLCASSPVGGGPYEQYFGPGTRLTVT.

This clonotype occurred a few times. The chain couples TRBV28 to TRBJ2-2, with 11 positions matching TRBD1. The CDR3 covers 16 residues. After removal of 5 bases from V and 7 bases from J, the junction contained 9 bases not matched to a gene. Germline loops: CDR1 MDHEN, CDR2 SYDVKM. CDR3 DNA: TGTGCCAGCAGTCCACCGGGACAGGGGGTCGGCGGGGAGCTGTTTTTT. Amino acid sequence: CASSPPGQGVGGELFF.